These 18 T cell receptor beta chains came from one sample sequenced in a study of shared clonotypes between healthy human individuals. The table came from immunoSEQ multiplex PCR; TCRdb's copy has only in-frame clones and leaves some out. Altogether about 2,500,000 clones are present, just over 90% being singletons, with the ten largest covering roughly 0.14%. Sequences were obtained from naive CD4+ T cells sorted from blood. The subset here: CD45RA+ positively selected. These receptors all stem from a man between 18 and 29 years old in good health.

The V call is TRBV29-1, the J call TRBJ2-7; perhaps TRBD1 as D (6 bases). The ends were cut back, 4 bases at V and 5 bases at J, with 15 bases in the middle. This CDR3 contains 13 residues. Germline CDR1 SQVTM, CDR2 ANQGSEA. The CDR3 is CSVGTASVNEQYF. CDR3 coding DNA: TGCAGCGTTGGGACAGCCTCGGTCAACGAGCAGTACTTC.

The chain couples TRBV29-1 to TRBJ2-6, with a possible D match to TRBD1 (5 bases). Germline CDR1 reads SQVTM; CDR2 reads ANQGSEA. Trimming removed 0 bases from V and 4 bases from J, with 7 bases in between. The CDR3 extends over 14 amino acids. CDR3 DNA: TGCAGCGTTGAAGACAGGGAAGGGGCCAACGTCCTGACTTTC. The encoded protein is CSVEDREGANVLTF.

A note on this clone: Other nucleotide sequences in the sample specify the same CDR3. The chain is built from TRBV7-2 and TRBJ2-3; 7 positions agree with TRBD2. The germline gives CDR1 SGHTA, CDR2 FQGNSA. Trimming took 5 bases from V and 6 from J; bases not matched to a gene: 8. This CDR3 is built from 14 residues. The CDR3 nucleotides read TGTGCCAGCAGCCTCGGACTAGTGACGGATACGCAGTATTTT. This encodes CASSLGLVTDTQYF.

The chain links TRBV30 to TRBJ2-7; D ambiguous. This CDR3 is 13 amino acids long. The germline V and J ends were trimmed by 1 base and 1 base, with 8 bases remaining between them. CDR1 is GTSNPN and CDR2 is SVGIG in the germline V gene (reference sequence). The CDR3 nucleotides read TGTGCCTGGAGTGGCCACTATTCCTACGAGCAGTACTTC. This gives the protein CAWSGHYSYEQYF.

The chain employs TRBV4-1 and TRBJ2-5; TRBD1 matches 10 bases. Losses at the gene ends were 4 bases for V and 3 bases for J; bases not matched to a gene: 14. This CDR3 contains 18 residues. Per the germline V gene, CDR1 is MGHRA and CDR2 is YSYEKL. In DNA, the CDR3 is TGCGCCAGCAGCCCATACCGTACGGGACAGGGGATTGAAGAGACCCAGTACTTC. Its protein is CASSPYRTGQGIEETQYF.

The V gene is TRBV28, the J gene TRBJ1-2; D may be TRBD1 (5 bases). Per germline, CDR1 MDHEN and CDR2 SYDVKM. V was trimmed by 6 bases and J by 4 bases, leaving 15 bases between them. The CDR3 sequence is 14 residues long. The CDR3 coding sequence is TGTGCCAGCAGCCCCGGGGATGGGGGCTATGGCTACACCTTC. As protein: CASSPGDGGYGYTF.

Note on this clone: This CDR3 is also generated by other DNA sequences in the sample. The gene calls are TRBV6-5 and TRBJ1-1, with a possible D match to TRBD1 (5 bases). This CDR3 is built from 13 residues. Per germline, CDR1 MNHEY and CDR2 SVGAGI. V shed 10 bases and J shed 0 bases, with 12 bases lying between them. The CDR3 sequence is CATSGGVNTEAFF. CDR3 nucleotide sequence: TGTGCCACCTCCGGAGGGGTGAACACTGAAGCTTTCTTT.

The chain has TRBV28 and TRBJ1-2, with D perhaps matching TRBD1 (5 bases). This CDR3 comprises 14 residues. Germline values: CDR1 MDHEN, CDR2 SYDVKM. Between the trimmed V and J ends, which lost 6 bases and 4 bases, there was a span of 15 bases. The CDR3 coding sequence is TGTGCCAGCAGCCGTGCGGGGACCTCCTATGGCTACACCTTC. Encoded protein: CASSRAGTSYGYTF.

Remarks on this clone: This CDR3 is also generated by other DNA sequences in the sample. The chain joins TRBV5-1 to TRBJ1-2; D gene ambiguous. Germline V CDR1 and CDR2: SGHRS, YFSETQ. The V gene lost 4 bases and the J gene lost 2 bases, with 9 bases spanning the gap. This CDR3 is 13 amino acids long. The CDR3 DNA reads TGCGCCAGCAGCACAGACGGGAACTATGGCTACACCTTC. Protein: CASSTDGNYGYTF.

The chain uses TRBV5-4 and TRBJ1-2; D is ambiguous. Between the trimmed V and J ends, which lost 0 bases and 2 bases, there was a span of 8 bases. The CDR3 sequence is 14 residues long. Germline V gene lookup returns CDR1 SGHNT and CDR2 YYREEE (reference sequence). CDR3 residues: CASSLERTNYGYTF. Here the CDR3 DNA reads TGTGCCAGCAGCTTGGAGCGGACGAACTATGGCTACACCTTC. The entire variable domain, with the rest obtained from reference TRBV5-4 and TRBJ1-2, is as follows: ETGVTQSPTHLIKTRGQQVTLRCSSQSGHNTVSWYQQALGQGPQFIFQYYREEENGRGNFPPRFSGLQFPNYSSELNVNALELDDSALYLCASSLERTNYGYTFGSGTRLTVV.

CDR3 DNA: TGCGCCAGCAGCTTGGAGGGGGGCCGTCGTGAAAAACTGTTTTTT. Amino acid sequence: CASSLEGGRREKLFF. The rearrangement joins TRBV5-1 to TRBJ1-4; D is perhaps TRBD1 (6 bases). The germline V and J ends were trimmed by 0 bases and 7 bases, with 13 bases remaining between them. The CDR3 consists of 15 residues. From germline, CDR1 is SGHRS and CDR2 YFSETQ.

A note on this clone: Additional DNA sequences in this sample encode the identical CDR3. The V call is TRBV6-6, the J call TRBJ1-5; D uncertain. Looked up from germline, CDR1 is MNHNY and CDR2 is SVGAGI (reference sequence). Trimming took off 3 bases at V and 5 bases at J, with 8 bases between the two ends. The CDR3 runs to 13 residues. CDR3 protein: CASSYVGDQPQHF. For the CDR3, the DNA is TGTGCCAGCAGTTATGTAGGCGATCAGCCCCAGCATTTT.

This chain links TRBV18 with TRBJ2-1; the D gene is possibly TRBD2 (7 bases). CDR3 length: 19 residues. The V gene's germline CDR1 is KGHSH and CDR2 LQKENI. V was cut by 0 bases and J by 13 bases, with 31 bases left in between. CDR3 region: CASSPPLGAGGGGLKKQFF. DNA of the CDR3: TGTGCCAGCTCACCACCGCTCGGCGCCGGTGGCGGGGGCCTCAAAAAACAGTTCTTC.

The rearrangement joins TRBV6-1 to TRBJ1-1; 7 bases align to TRBD1. The CDR3 runs 14 residues. V lost 7 bases to trimming and J lost 5 bases; unmatched junction nucleotides: 10. Germline V gene sequence: CDR1 MNHNS, CDR2 SASEGT. Here the CDR3 reads CASTSNRGRTEAFF. In nucleotides, the CDR3 is TGTGCCAGCACTAGCAACAGGGGAAGGACTGAAGCTTTCTTT.

In DNA, the CDR3 is TGTGCCAGCACCGGTTTAGGACAGTCTGACTATGGCTACACCTTC. Translated: CASTGLGQSDYGYTF. The chain uses TRBV5-4 and TRBJ1-2; D is possibly TRBD1 (6 bases). The CDR3 totals 15 residues. V was clipped by 6 bases and J by 3 bases, with 18 bases between them. CDR1 and CDR2 (germline): SGHNT, YYREEE (reference sequence).

The chain recombines TRBV9 with TRBJ2-5, with 8 bases identical to TRBD2. The V and J ends lost 3 bases and 5 bases, in that order; junction bases with no gene match: 9. Germline CDR1 and CDR2: SGDLS and YYNGEE. CDR3 length: 15 amino acids. The CDR3 DNA reads as TGTGCCAGCAGCGGAATAGCGGGGCCCGGGGAGACCCAGTACTTC. It yields the protein CASSGIAGPGETQYF.

The chain joins TRBV7-2 to TRBJ1-2, with unresolved D. Germline values: CDR1 SGHTA, CDR2 FQGNSA. Trimming stripped 0 bases from V and 8 bases from J, with 13 bases between. This CDR3 has 14 residues. The CDR3 DNA is TGTGCCAGCAGCTTAGCGACTGTGCCCAGGGGCTACACCTTC. Translating it yields CASSLATVPRGYTF.

The chain uses TRBV5-8 and TRBJ2-3; D possibly corresponds to TRBD1 (7 bases). CDR1 SGHTS and CDR2 YDEGEE come from the germline V gene. The V and J ends lost 2 bases and 6 bases respectively, with 10 bases between them. The CDR3 spans 13 residues. DNA of the CDR3: TGTGCCAGCAGCTTCAGGGGGGCCGATACGCAGTATTTT. It translates to CASSFRGADTQYF.